Detailed here is one T cell receptor (beta chain). The antigen is unknown. These data belong to a study of shared clonotypes between healthy human individuals. Every donor was a Caucasian adult from Nashville, Tennessee. The CDR3 covers 17 residues. Deletions cut 7 bases from V and 1 base from J, with 22 bases between. Germline-derived CDR1 and CDR2 are SGHTA and FQGTGA. Authors' analysis steps: ImmunoSEQ only sent back junction sequences with no quality scores, so filtering was done differently. TCRdb's table, derived via immunoSEQ multiplex PCR, lists solely in-frame clones and lacks some. The D gene and trimming were derived from the DNA, and the V and J assignments and clone size from that table. The sample lists 450,000 to 600,000 clones, 79% occurring once. Overall study findings and caveats: Clonotype sharing among donors was thought likely to change with sequencing depth.

Material for sequencing was PBMCs. The TCR sequence derives from a woman aged 40 to 50 in good health. Some clones in this sample may be carry-over from other donors' samples. The chain uses TRBV7-3 and TRBJ1-1; possibly TRBD1 for D (6 bases). In DNA, the CDR3 is TGTGCCAGCATCCCGATGGCCGGGACAAGAAAGAACACTGAAGCTTTCTTT. This encodes CASIPMAGTRKNTEAFF.